This T cell receptor beta chain originates from a study of blood T cell repertoires in COVID-19. Method: immunoSEQ multiplex PCR; TCRdb's copy keeps in-frame clones and lacks some. Of approximately 250,000 clones in the sample, 70% to 90% were seen once. CDR1 and CDR2 (germline): MNHEY, SVGAGI. V trimming: 2 bases; J trimming: 7 bases; junction bases outside the gene matches: 5. There are 15 residues in the CDR3. The sequence derives from a woman in her 30s with acute COVID-19. Sequences were obtained from PBMCs or T cells enriched from blood (not recorded which). The chain couples TRBV6-5 to TRBJ2-1; 10 bases map to TRBD2. As DNA, the CDR3 is TGTGCCAGCAGTTACACTAGCGGGACGAATAATGAGCAGTTCTTC. Translating it yields CASSYTSGTNNEQFF.